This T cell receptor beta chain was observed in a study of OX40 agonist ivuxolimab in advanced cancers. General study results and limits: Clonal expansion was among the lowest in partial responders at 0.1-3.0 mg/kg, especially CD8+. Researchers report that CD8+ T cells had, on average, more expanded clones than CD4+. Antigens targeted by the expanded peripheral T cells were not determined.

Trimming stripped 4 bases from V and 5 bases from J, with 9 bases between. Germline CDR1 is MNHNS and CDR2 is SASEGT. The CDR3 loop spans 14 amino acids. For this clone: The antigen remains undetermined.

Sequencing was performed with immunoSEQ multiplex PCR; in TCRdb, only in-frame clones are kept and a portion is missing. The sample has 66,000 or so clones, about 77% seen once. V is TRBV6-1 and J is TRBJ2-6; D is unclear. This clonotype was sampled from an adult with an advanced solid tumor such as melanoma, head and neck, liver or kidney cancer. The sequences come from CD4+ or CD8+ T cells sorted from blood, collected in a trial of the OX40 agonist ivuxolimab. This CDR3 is CASSGSFWANVLTF. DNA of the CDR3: TGTGCCAGCAGTGGTAGTTTCTGGGCCAACGTCCTGACTTTC.